Presented here are 15 T cell receptor beta chains from one specimen sequenced in a study of blood T cell repertoires in COVID-19. Only in-frame clones appear in the TCRdb table, and some are missing; sequencing was by immunoSEQ multiplex PCR. The repertoire holds hundreds of thousands of clones, around 86% seen once, with about 2.9% in the top ten. Sequenced sample: peripheral blood. The source of these receptors is a human donor in a cohort sampled during active COVID-19.

This chain links TRBV2 with TRBJ1-2; TRBD1 matches 11 bases. The CDR3 runs 14 residues. J lost 3 bases, V lost 4 bases, and 1 base had no gene match. Per germline, CDR1 SNHLY and CDR2 FYNNEI. The CDR3 nucleotides are TGTGCCAGCAGTGGGGACAGGGGGGACTATGGCTACACCTTC. This codes for CASSGDRGDYGYTF. The variable domain in full, with the rest retrieved from reference TRBV2 and TRBJ1-2, is EPEVTQTPSHQVTQMGQEVILRCVPISNHLYFYWYRQILGQKVEFLVSFYNNEISEKSEIFDDQFSVERPDGSNFTLKIRSTKLEDSAMYFCASSGDRGDYGYTFGSGTRLTVV.

This chain uses TRBV5-8 with TRBJ2-1; 10 bases map to TRBD2. Germline CDR1 and CDR2: SGHTS and YDEGEE. V gave up 0 bases and J gave up 4 bases; unmatched junction bases: 1. This CDR3 is built from 15 residues. The CDR3: CASSLGAGGYNEQFF. CDR3 in DNA: TGTGCCAGCAGCTTGGGAGCGGGGGGGTACAATGAGCAGTTCTTC.

The chain recombines TRBV30 with TRBJ1-2; D remains unclear. The germline CDR1 and CDR2 sequences are GTSNPN and SVGIG (reference sequence). CDR3 size: 13 residues. V lost 0 bases and J lost 6, with 11 bases in between. CDR3 in DNA: TGTGCCTGGAGTGTACAGATAAATAATGGCTACACCTTC. Residues: CAWSVQINNGYTF.

The rearrangement uses TRBV7-2 and TRBJ2-1; D is undetermined. The CDR3 runs 14 residues. V lost 5 bases, J lost 6 bases, and 14 bases lay in between. Germline lookup yields CDR1 SGHTA and CDR2 FQGNSA. For the CDR3, the DNA is TGTGCCAGCAGCCCCCGCTCAGTTGCCAATGAGCAGTTCTTC. Translation gives CASSPRSVANEQFF.

The rearrangement joins TRBV6-2 or TRBV6-3 to TRBJ2-7; TRBD1 matches 7 bases. CDR1 is MNHEY and CDR2 is SVGEGT in the germline V gene. J lost 3 bases, V lost 5 bases, and 13 bases had no gene match. The CDR3 is made up of 16 amino acids. CDR3 sequence: CASSNSPGQRFYEQYF. The DNA of the CDR3 is TGTGCCAGCAGTAATTCTCCGGGACAGCGGTTCTACGAGCAGTACTTC.

The V call is TRBV9, the J call TRBJ2-2; TRBD1 matches 7 bases. The V and J ends lost 4 bases and 0 bases, in that order; junction bases with no gene match: 6. The CDR3 runs 16 residues. Germline V lookup: CDR1 SGDLS, CDR2 YYNGEE. CDR3 protein: CASSSGGQANTGELFF. As DNA, the CDR3 is TGTGCCAGCAGCTCCGGAGGACAGGCGAACACCGGGGAGCTGTTTTTT.

The genes are TRBV10-3 and TRBJ1-1; tentative D call: TRBD1 (5 bases). V was clipped by 3 bases and J by 0 bases, with 17 bases between them. Germline CDR1 and CDR2: ENHRY and SYGVKD. The CDR3 is made up of 17 amino acids. In nucleotides, the CDR3 is TGTGCCATCAGTGAATCCCCCGGGGGGGACTTGAACACTGAAGCTTTCTTT. As protein: CAISESPGGDLNTEAFF.

V usage is TRBV25-1 and J usage is TRBJ2-3; D uncertain. V lost 2 bases and J 3 bases, leaving 9 bases between the germline ends. This CDR3 has 14 amino acids. In germline, CDR1 is MGHDK, CDR2 SYGVNS. In DNA form, the CDR3 reads TGTGCCAGCAGTGAACTAGGTTCTACAGATACGCAGTATTTT. Protein sequence: CASSELGSTDTQYF.

The gene calls are TRBV9 and TRBJ2-1; a possible D gene is TRBD2 (6 bases). V shed 0 bases and J shed 7 bases, with 20 bases lying between them. This CDR3 region has 17 residues. From germline, CDR1 is SGDLS and CDR2 YYNGEE. CDR3 nucleotides: TGTGCCAGCAGCGTAGCTTTATCACTAGCCCGTTCTAATGAGCAGTTCTTC. Translating gives CASSVALSLARSNEQFF.

There are a few counts of this clone. This sequence joins TRBV21-1 and TRBJ2-1; the D call TRBD1 from the table was never checked on the DNA. TRBV21-1 is given as a pseudogene. This CDR3 has 18 amino acids. CDR3 nucleotide sequence: TGTGCCAGCAGCAAAGTGTCTGCGGGGACAGGATCCGACAATGAGCAGTTCTTC. Residues: CASSKVSAGTGSDNEQFF.

The chain combines TRBV2 with TRBJ1-1; D ambiguous. The CDR3 sequence is 15 residues long. Trimming cost V 4 bases and J 1 base, with 13 bases left between them. Germline values: CDR1 SNHLY, CDR2 FYNNEI. DNA of the CDR3: TGTGCCAGCAGTGTCCTCGGACTGACGAACACTGAAGCTTTCTTT. It codes for CASSVLGLTNTEAFF.

This sequence joins TRBV9 and TRBJ1-2; TRBD1 is a possible D gene (5 bases). In germline, CDR1 is SGDLS, CDR2 YYNGEE. Trimming cost V 0 bases and J 4 bases, with 10 bases left between them. The CDR3 loop spans 14 amino acids. The CDR3 DNA sequence: TGTGCCAGCAGCGTAGAGGTGGGACTCTATGGCTACACCTTC. Its translation is CASSVEVGLYGYTF.

This chain links TRBV6-1 with TRBJ2-3; 9 bases agree with TRBD2. V trimming: 4 bases; J trimming: 0 bases; junction bases outside the gene matches: 5. Germline-derived CDR1 and CDR2 are MNHNS and SASEGT. This CDR3 comprises 16 residues. The CDR3, as DNA: TGTGCCAGCAGTGTACTGCTAGCGGGAAGCACAGATACGCAGTATTTT. Translated, it gives CASSVLLAGSTDTQYF.

CDR3: CASSLTSAYNEQFF. As DNA, the CDR3 is TGCGCCAGCAGCCTAACTAGCGCCTACAATGAGCAGTTCTTC. The chain carries TRBV5-1 and TRBJ2-1; TRBD2 matches 7 bases. The CDR3 covers 14 residues. Germline trimming cut 4 bases from V and 2 bases from J; bases unmatched to any gene: 3. Germline V CDR1 and CDR2: SGHRS, YFSETQ.

The chain combines TRBV28 with TRBJ1-6; D uncertain. V was shortened by 3 bases and J by 0 bases, with 12 bases between the two germline ends. Per the germline V gene, CDR1 is MDHEN and CDR2 is SYDVKM. The CDR3 contains 17 residues. CDR3 sequence: CASSLVISSSYNSPLHF. As DNA, the CDR3 is TGTGCCAGCAGTTTGGTGATATCCAGCTCCTATAATTCACCCCTCCACTTT.